Presented here are 29 T cell receptor beta chains from one specimen sequenced in a study of liver allograft versus peripheral blood T cells. Overall study context: Repertoires from peripheral blood of liver transplant recipients were compared with those inside their transplanted livers.

TCRdb re-analysed the reads in MiXCR, keeping a single row per CDR3 protein. The sample holds about 8,400 distinct CDR3 sequences, 17% seen once. Every receptor here comes from a human patient who had a liver transplant. The graft donor may account for some of the T cells.

This clonotype was counted between two and nine times. The J gene is TRBJ1-1, the V gene TRBV18; no clear D. This CDR3 spans 14 amino acids. CDR1 KGHSH and CDR2 LQKENI come from the germline V gene. V lost 0 bases and J 4 bases, leaving 9 bases between the germline ends. CDR3 protein: CASSPPTAFTEAFF. CDR3 in DNA: TGTGCCAGCTCACCACCCACAGCGTTCACTGAAGCTTTCTTT.

This sequence joins TRBV20-1 and TRBJ1-3; no firm D call. V dropped 3 bases and J dropped 0 bases, with 6 bases sitting between them. The germline gives CDR1 DFQATT, CDR2 SNEGSKA (reference sequence). The CDR3 has 13 residues. CDR3 nucleotide sequence: TGCAGTGCTAGTGAGGGCTCTGGAAACACCATATATTTT. Protein: CSASEGSGNTIYF.

The chain is built from TRBV24-1 and TRBJ2-7; D might be TRBD1 or TRBD2, each matching 5 bases. V was cut by 6 bases and J by 4 bases, with 18 bases left in between. This CDR3 spans 15 amino acids. The germline V gene has CDR1 KGHDR and CDR2 SFDVKD. Written as DNA, the CDR3 is TGTGCCACCAGTCCCACCGGGACGGGCCATTACGAGCAGTACTTC. This translates into CATSPTGTGHYEQYF.

This clonotype has more than one count but fewer than ten. The V call is TRBV7-3, the J call TRBJ2-3; D unresolved. V dropped 2 bases and J dropped 2 bases, with 8 bases sitting between them. CDR1 and CDR2 (germline): SGHTA, FQGTGA. This CDR3 comprises 14 residues. CDR3 nucleotide sequence: TGTGCCAGCAGCTTATGGGCAGACACAGATACGCAGTATTTT. Translated: CASSLWADTDTQYF.

To note about this clonotype: This may stem from a read error, because a much larger clone lies one nucleotide away. The chain carries TRBV28 and TRBJ2-3; 7 nucleotides line up with TRBD1. Trimming removed 4 bases from V and 5 bases from J; junction bases left unmatched: 9. This CDR3 has 15 residues. Germline V gene lookup returns CDR1 MDHEN and CDR2 SYDVKM. The CDR3 is CASSSGGSLRDTQYF. CDR3 in DNA: TGTGCCAGCAGTTCAGGGGGTAGCTTGAGAGATACGCAGTATTTT.

The genes are TRBV3-1 and TRBJ2-7; tentatively, D is TRBD1 (7 bases). This CDR3 is 14 amino acids long. With 3 bases removed from V and 3 bases from J, the gap between germline ends came to 12 bases. The germline V gene has CDR1 LGHDT and CDR2 YNNKEL (reference sequence). In DNA, the CDR3 is TGTGCCAGCAGCCACGCAGGGGGGAACTACGAGCAGTACTTC. Translation gives CASSHAGGNYEQYF.

This clonotype ranks as medium-sized. The CDR3, as DNA: TGTGCCAGCAGTTCCCTTGCGGGCCGTAATGAGCAGTTCTTC. Translation gives CASSSLAGRNEQFF. The V gene is TRBV27, the J gene TRBJ2-1, with D tentatively TRBD2 (5 bases). The V end was cut by 4 bases, the J end by 7 bases, with 14 bases between. CDR1 is MNHEY, CDR2 SMNVEV, per germline (reference sequence). This CDR3 contains 14 residues.

This clonotype was found a few times. This chain connects TRBV7-9 to TRBJ1-5; D remains ambiguous. The CDR3 sequence is 12 residues long. The V gene's germline CDR1 is SEHNR and CDR2 FQNEAQ (reference sequence). Deletions cut 5 bases from V and 6 bases from J, with 8 bases between. The CDR3 DNA is TGTGCCAGCAGCGCGGAGGGTCAGCCCCAGCATTTT. Protein sequence: CASSAEGQPQHF.

This clonotype is classed as medium-sized (0.01 to 0.1%). The genes are TRBV15 and TRBJ1-2, with D possibly TRBD1 on 5 matching bases. Germline CDR1 LNHNV, CDR2 YYDKDF (reference sequence). The CDR3 has 15 residues. V lost 1 base and J 5 bases, leaving 14 bases between the germline ends. This CDR3 is CATSRAPGERYGYTF. Written as DNA, the CDR3 is TGTGCCACCAGCAGAGCTCCGGGGGAGAGGTATGGCTACACCTTC. Full variable domain (missing parts from reference TRBV15 and TRBJ1-2): DAMVIQNPRYQVTQFGKPVTLSCSQTLNHNVMYWYQQKSSQAPKLLFHYYDKDFNNEADTPDNFQSRRPNTSFCFLDIRSPGLGDTAMYLCATSRAPGERYGYTFGSGTRLTVV.

This chain connects TRBV9 to TRBJ2-4; no clear D gene. V was trimmed by 0 bases and J by 6 bases, leaving 13 bases between them. CDR3 size: 15 residues. Germline assignment: CDR1 SGDLS and CDR2 YYNGEE. The CDR3: CASSVEGSSGNIQYF. Written as DNA, the CDR3 is TGTGCCAGCAGCGTAGAAGGGTCTTCGGGAAACATTCAGTACTTC.

The table lists this clonotype with many counts. This sequence joins TRBV6-5 and TRBJ2-7, with D unresolved. The CDR3 has 12 amino acids. Trimming left V 6 bases short and J 3 bases short, with 9 bases between. Germline V gene lookup returns CDR1 MNHEY and CDR2 SVGAGI. Here the CDR3 DNA reads TGTGCCAGCAGCAATGACCTCTACGAGCAGTACTTC. This sequence encodes CASSNDLYEQYF.

This clonotype is classed as medium-sized. V usage is TRBV15 and J usage is TRBJ2-5; 13 bases agree with TRBD2. The CDR3 runs 17 residues. Germline V gene lookup returns CDR1 LNHNV and CDR2 YYDKDF (reference sequence). With 4 bases clipped from V and 2 bases from J, the junction kept 7 bases outside the gene matches. The CDR3 nucleotides read TGTGCCACCAGCACCCGGACTAGCGGGAGAGGACAAGAGACCCAGTACTTC. Its protein is CATSTRTSGRGQETQYF.

In this sample, this clonotype is medium-sized. The chain has TRBV6-1 and TRBJ2-3; D may be TRBD1 (5 bases). This CDR3 has 16 amino acids. The V and J ends lost 2 bases and 4 bases respectively, with 16 bases between them. Looked up from germline, CDR1 is MNHNS and CDR2 is SASEGT. The chain's CDR3 is CASSESGGRVPDTQYF. DNA of the CDR3: TGTGCCAGCAGTGAAAGTGGTGGCAGGGTTCCAGATACGCAGTATTTT.

This clonotype has a count of ten or more. The chain combines TRBV20-1 with TRBJ2-3; either TRBD1 or TRBD2 may supply D (6 bases each). V was trimmed by 3 bases and J by 1 base, leaving 14 bases between them. The CDR3 totals 15 residues. Germline V CDR1 and CDR2: DFQATT, SNEGSKA (reference sequence). CDR3 DNA: TGCAGTGCTAGGCTCCGGGGGCTCCGCACAGATACGCAGTATTTT. Its protein product is CSARLRGLRTDTQYF.

By proportion, this clonotype is medium-sized. This chain joins TRBV19 and TRBJ1-5; TRBD1 agrees at 7 bases. The V gene's germline CDR1 is LNHDA and CDR2 SQIVND (reference sequence). V trimming: 6 bases; J trimming: 6 bases; junction bases outside the gene matches: 8. This CDR3 comprises 14 residues. The CDR3 sequence: CASSGTAGSQPQHF. The CDR3 nucleotides are TGTGCCAGTAGCGGGACAGCGGGCAGTCAGCCCCAGCATTTT.

This clonotype is labeled medium-sized. V and J are TRBV24-1 and TRBJ2-7; either TRBD1 or TRBD2 may fit D (5 bases each). Germline V gene lookup returns CDR1 KGHDR and CDR2 SFDVKD. This CDR3 region has 15 residues. V lost 4 bases and J lost 3, with 15 bases in between. The DNA for the CDR3 is TGTGCCACCAGTGAGGCCGGGACGGGCGACTACGAGCAGTACTTC. It translates to CATSEAGTGDYEQYF.

By its share, this clonotype is medium-sized. V usage is TRBV5-4 and J usage is TRBJ1-1; no reliable D call. Germline V gives CDR1 SGHNT, CDR2 YYREEE (reference sequence). This CDR3 contains 15 residues. The V gene lost 7 bases and the J gene lost 0 bases, with 16 bases spanning the gap. CDR3 protein: CASVGSKRLNTEAFF. For the CDR3, the DNA is TGTGCCAGCGTCGGGAGTAAACGGTTGAACACTGAAGCTTTCTTT.

This clonotype was recorded a few times. The chain employs TRBV11-2 and TRBJ1-4; no reliable D call. CDR3 length: 13 residues. Per the germline V gene, CDR1 is SGHAT and CDR2 is FQNNGV. V lost 1 base and J 4 bases, leaving 4 bases between the germline ends. The CDR3 spells CASSLVINEKLFF. Written as DNA, the CDR3 is TGTGCCAGCAGCTTAGTTATTAATGAAAAACTGTTTTTT.

Within the sample, this clonotype is medium-sized. The chain has TRBV19 and TRBJ2-1; D tentatively fits TRBD1 or TRBD2 (5 bases each). The germline CDR1 and CDR2 sequences are LNHDA and SQIVND (reference sequence). Trimming left V 5 bases short and J 8 bases short, with 25 bases between. The CDR3 spans 17 residues. CDR3 DNA sequence: TGTGCCAGTAGTGGGAGATCCGGGACGGATTCTAGAGATGAGCAGTTCTTC. The encoded protein is CASSGRSGTDSRDEQFF.

This clonotype is medium-sized (0.01 to 0.1%) in the sample. This sequence joins TRBV19 and TRBJ1-5; D perhaps matches TRBD1 (6 bases). The CDR3 runs to 17 residues. V lost 6 bases and J 3 bases, leaving 21 bases between the germline ends. Germline loops: CDR1 LNHDA, CDR2 SQIVND (reference sequence). The CDR3 here is CASRERAGDVVNQPQHF. CDR3 coding DNA: TGTGCCAGTAGAGAGAGAGCAGGGGACGTGGTCAATCAGCCCCAGCATTTT.

The V gene is TRBV12-5, the J gene TRBJ1-1; D unresolved. This CDR3 spans 10 amino acids. V lost 10 bases and J 10 bases, leaving 13 bases between the germline ends. Germline V gene sequence: CDR1 LGHNT, CDR2 FRNRAP. CDR3 sequence: CAICRWVAFF. The CDR3 bases are TGTGCTATCTGCCGTTGGGTAGCTTTCTTT.

A word on this clonotype: This may arise from a read error, as a much more abundant clone is one base away. V gene TRBV18 combines with J gene TRBJ1-1, with 9 bases that match TRBD1. There are 13 residues in the CDR3. CDR1 KGHSH and CDR2 LQKENI come from the germline V gene. CDR3 region: CVSSPRTGEEAFF. The CDR3 nucleotides read TGTGTCAGCTCACCACGGACAGGGGAGGAAGCTTTCTTT.

The chain uses TRBV12-3 or TRBV12-4 and TRBJ2-3; 7 positions agree with TRBD2. The ends lost 4 bases at V and 0 bases at J; junction bases unmatched: 7. CDR3 length: 16 amino acids. The CDR3 is CASSWGGSSSTDTQYF. In DNA, the CDR3 is TGTGCCAGCAGTTGGGGGGGTAGTTCTAGCACAGATACGCAGTATTTT.

The V call is TRBV28, the J call TRBJ1-2; D is unresolved. The V end lost 6 bases, the J end lost 0 bases, and 2 bases lay between the germline ends. Germline V lookup: CDR1 MDHEN, CDR2 SYDVKM. The CDR3 has 11 amino acids. CDR3 sequence (DNA): TGTGCCAGCAGCCCTAACTATGGCTACACCTTC. Translated, it gives CASSPNYGYTF.

This clonotype counts as medium-sized (0.01 to 0.1%). The chain recombines TRBV6-6 with TRBJ1-6; 7 bases fit TRBD1. The germline V gene has CDR1 MNHNY and CDR2 SVGAGI (reference sequence). The V and J ends lost 2 bases and 0 bases, in that order; junction bases with no gene match: 4. The CDR3 extends over 17 amino acids. CDR3 in amino acids: CASSYPQGSSYNSPLHF. The DNA of the CDR3 is TGTGCCAGCAGTTACCCACAGGGGAGCTCCTATAATTCACCCCTCCACTTT.

The chain links TRBV20-1 to TRBJ1-1; 7 nucleotides agree with TRBD1. The trim removed 3 bases at V and 6 bases at J, leaving 10 bases unmatched. Germline V gives CDR1 DFQATT, CDR2 SNEGSKA (reference sequence). This CDR3 region has 14 residues. The CDR3 nucleotides read TGCAGTGCTAGCGTTGGGGCAGGGGGGGCTGAAGCTTTCTTT. It yields the protein CSASVGAGGAEAFF.

This clonotype was detected ten times or more. One end of the junction varies from germline; a read error may be responsible. The genes are TRBV20-1 and TRBJ2-1; 9 positions match TRBD1. CDR1 is DFQATT, CDR2 SNEGSKA, per germline (reference sequence). The CDR3 has 14 residues. The CDR3 nucleotides are TGCAGTGCAAGAGGGGACAGGGACTACAATGAGCAGTTCTTC. Translating it yields CSARGDRDYNEQFF.

This chain connects TRBV12-5 to TRBJ1-1, with TRBD1 identical over 8 bases. Trimming at V came to 3 bases and at J to 7 bases, leaving 4 bases not matched to a gene. The germline V gene has CDR1 LGHNT and CDR2 FRNRAP. The CDR3 is 13 residues long. CDR3 coding DNA: TGTGCTAGTGGTTTTGACAGGGGAGGTGAAGCTTTCTTT. This translates into CASGFDRGGEAFF.

V is TRBV12-3 or TRBV12-4 and J is TRBJ2-4; D gene ambiguous. The CDR3 has 14 amino acids. Deletions cut 3 bases from V and 9 bases from J, with 15 bases between. In DNA, the CDR3 is TGTGCCAGCAGTTTGGGCGGATATCTCAGCATTCAGTACTTC. This codes for CASSLGGYLSIQYF.